The text below deals with one T cell receptor (beta chain). Germline lookup yields CDR1 SGDLS and CDR2 YYNGEE. The CDR3 is 13 amino acids. V lost 0 bases and J lost 4, with 7 bases in between. This sample was taken from a study of blood T cells in healthy people across ages. It was with a sample-barcoded 5' primer and a J-beta primer mix that a second PCR of roughly 7 to 12 cycles was run. TCRdb fed the 5' RACE reads into MiXCR, producing one record per CDR3 protein. This sample carries approximately 1.5 million distinct CDR3 sequences, around 35% of them seen once, and the ten largest clones take 10% to 12%.

This TCR was recovered from a woman aged 25 to 45 in good health. The sequencing input was blood. This rearrangement joins TRBV9 to TRBJ1-1; no clear D gene. The CDR3 DNA sequence: TGTGCCAGCAGCGTAGGGACCGCCACTGAAGCTTTCTTT. Protein product: CASSVGTATEAFF.